The 11 T cell receptor beta chains presented below share a single source sample, sequenced in a study of blood T cell repertoires in COVID-19 (dated by TCRdb to the early 2020s). Library prep was done by the immunoSEQ multiplex PCR assay. This is the immuneACCESS table as TCRdb keeps it, with only in-frame sequences that have V and J called. A part of the clones is gone; compared with another copy, unresolved V genes explain less than half, and the rest is unexplained. The sample records about 190,000 clones, about 91% of which are singletons. The ten largest clones add up to more than 3.5% of the sample. Sequenced material: peripheral blood. The receptors here all came from a woman in her twenties or thirties with acute or convalescent COVID-19.

The chain uses TRBV7-9 and TRBJ1-1; no clear D. The germline CDR1 and CDR2 sequences are SEHNR and FQNEAQ (reference sequence). The V and J ends lost 5 bases and 0 bases respectively, with 7 bases between them. CDR3 length: 13 amino acids. Here the CDR3 DNA reads TGTGCCAGCAGCACTATGGTGAACACTGAAGCTTTCTTT. This translates into CASSTMVNTEAFF.

The chain employs TRBV11-2 and TRBJ2-1, with 7 bases identical to TRBD2. V was clipped by 5 bases and J by 8 bases; unmatched bases: 21. CDR1 SGHAT and CDR2 FQNNGV come from the germline V gene. The CDR3 consists of 18 residues. CDR3 DNA: TGTGCCAGCAGCCCGTCCCCGGGTAATGCGGGAGTTTTGGATGAGCAGTTCTTC. It yields the protein CASSPSPGNAGVLDEQFF.

The V call is TRBV7-8, the J call TRBJ2-6, with 8 bases identical to TRBD2. The V gene end was trimmed by 5 bases and the J gene end by 1 base; junction bases not matched to a gene: 4. The CDR3 sequence is 16 residues long. Germline V gene data show CDR1 as SGHVS and CDR2 as FQNEAQ. The chain's CDR3 is CASSPRGVSGANVLTF. The CDR3 DNA sequence: TGTGCCAGCAGCCCGCGGGGGGTTTCTGGGGCCAACGTCCTGACTTTC.

The rearrangement joins TRBV30 to TRBJ2-1; no definite D call. V lost 3 bases and J 1 base, leaving 7 bases between the germline ends. Germline CDR1 is GTSNPN and CDR2 is SVGIG (reference sequence). This CDR3 has 13 residues. DNA for the CDR3: TGTGCCTGGAGCGATAGTTCCTACAATGAGCAGTTCTTC. Translation gives CAWSDSSYNEQFF.

The rearrangement uses TRBV5-4 and TRBJ2-3; 7 bases align to TRBD2. CDR3 length equals 16 residues. Germline V lookup: CDR1 SGHNT, CDR2 YYREEE (reference sequence). J gave up 0 bases and V 0 bases, and 4 bases lay outside the gene matches. As DNA, the CDR3 is TGTGCCAGCAGCTTGGGGGGGGGTCTTAGCACAGATACGCAGTATTTT. Its protein is CASSLGGGLSTDTQYF.

The V and J genes are TRBV10-1 and TRBJ2-3; TRBD1 aligns across 8 bases. This CDR3 is built from 17 residues. V shed 0 bases, J shed 10 bases, and the junction held 15 bases outside the gene matches. From germline, CDR1 is WNHNN and CDR2 SYGVQD (reference sequence). CDR3 coding DNA: TGCGCCAGCAGTGAGTCGATTTTGCGGGACAGGTTGGTTGCGCAGTATTTT. Translation gives CASSESILRDRLVAQYF.

The gene calls are TRBV24-1 and TRBJ2-2, with 8 bases fitting TRBD2. CDR3 length equals 17 residues. Per germline, CDR1 KGHDR and CDR2 SFDVKD. With 1 base clipped from V and 4 bases from J, the junction kept 7 bases outside the gene matches. The CDR3 region is CATSDFPGTRSTGELFF. DNA for the CDR3: TGTGCCACCAGTGATTTCCCCGGGACTAGGAGCACCGGGGAGCTGTTTTTT.

This clone was seen a single time. The chain is built from TRBV28 and TRBJ2-1, with D tentatively TRBD1 (6 bases). Germline V gene data show CDR1 as MDHEN and CDR2 as SYDVKM. This CDR3 comprises 17 residues. The germline V and J ends were trimmed by 2 bases and 1 base, with 15 bases remaining between them. CDR3 region: CASSLRGEGVSYNEQFF. CDR3 DNA: TGTGCCAGCAGTTTAAGGGGAGAGGGGGTGTCCTACAATGAGCAGTTCTTC.

This chain uses TRBV13 with TRBJ2-5, with 7 positions matching TRBD2. V trimming: 5 bases; J trimming: 5 bases; junction bases outside the gene matches: 8. CDR1 is PRHDT and CDR2 is FYEKMQ in the germline V gene (reference sequence). The CDR3 is 14 amino acids. In DNA, the CDR3 is TGTGCCAGCAGCGGAAAAGCGGGGTGGGAGACCCAGTACTTC. It is translated as CASSGKAGWETQYF.

V is TRBV5-1 and J is TRBJ2-5, with TRBD2 as a possible D gene (5 bases). CDR3 length: 16 amino acids. Germline loops: CDR1 SGHRS, CDR2 YFSETQ. The V end was cut by 0 bases, the J end by 0 bases, with 12 bases between. The CDR3 loop is CASSLAGVLYQETQYF. The CDR3 nucleotides read TGCGCCAGCAGCTTGGCCGGGGTGCTGTACCAAGAGACCCAGTACTTC.

This clone was detected only a few times. V usage is TRBV27 and J usage is TRBJ2-2, with D perhaps matching TRBD1 (5 bases). CDR3 length equals 14 residues. With 3 bases removed from V and 7 bases from J, the gap between germline ends came to 12 bases. Germline CDR1 MNHEY, CDR2 SMNVEV (reference sequence). The CDR3 region has the DNA TGTGCCAGCAGTTTTCGTCCGGACATCGGGGAGCTGTTTTTT. It translates to CASSFRPDIGELFF.